The rows below give T cell receptor beta chains drawn from one sample of a study of cytomegalovirus exposure and HLA in healthy donors. The protocol was immunoSEQ multiplex PCR, while the TCRdb copy is restricted to in-frame clones and leaves out a portion. The table has hundreds of thousands of clones, about 90% seen once; the top ten hold approximately 3.1%. The specimen was PBMCs. The receptors were gathered from a woman aged 25 to 39 in good health and CMV-seronegative. Both conserved end residues are part of each CDR3. A D gene is named only where the DNA matches it firmly.

TRBV6-1	TRBJ2-4	TRBD1	CASDRQGNIQYF	TGTGCCAGCGACCGACAGGGGAACATTCAGTACTTC
TRBV19	TRBJ1-5	.	CASSIDGFQPQHF	TGTGCCAGTAGTATAGATGGGTTCCAGCCCCAGCATTTT
TRBV28	TRBJ2-4	.	CASSFIGRGALAKNIQYF	TGTGCCAGCAGTTTTATAGGGAGGGGGGCTCTAGCCAAAAACATTCAGTACTTC
TRBV5-1	TRBJ1-1	.	CASSARGPSNTEAFF	TGCGCCAGCAGCGCCCGGGGACCGTCGAACACTGAAGCTTTCTTT
TRBV28	TRBJ2-2	.	CASSLGGSAGELFF	TGTGCCAGCAGTTTAGGAGGGTCTGCCGGGGAGCTGTTTTTT
TRBV4-2	TRBJ2-3	.	CASSQGGRDTQYF	TGTGCCAGCAGCCAAGGAGGGAGAGATACGCAGTATTTT
TRBV4-3	TRBJ2-1	TRBD1	CASTTGTGSFNEQFF	TGCGCCAGCACTACCGGGACAGGGTCGTTCAATGAGCAGTTCTTC
TRBV28	TRBJ2-2	TRBD2	CASSLLAGGYTGELFF	TGTGCCAGCAGTTTACTAGCGGGAGGATACACCGGGGAGCTGTTTTTT
TRBV5-8	TRBJ2-7	.	CASSLESLDCDF	TGTGCCAGCAGCTTGGAAAGTCTTGATTGCGACTTC
TRBV7-6	TRBJ1-5	TRBD1	CASSLGATGVYSNQPQHF	TGTGCCAGCAGCTTAGGGGCGACAGGGGTGTATAGCAATCAGCCCCAGCATTTT
TRBV9	TRBJ2-1	TRBD2	CASSVGTSGLVQFF	TGTGCCAGCAGCGTAGGGACTAGCGGACTGGTGCAGTTCTTC
TRBV10-2	TRBJ2-7	.	CASSEIGSREQYF	TGCGCCAGCAGTGAGATAGGTTCGCGCGAGCAGTACTTC
TRBV19	TRBJ2-1	.	CASSIDLWLSSYNEQFF	TGTGCCAGTAGTATAGACTTGTGGTTGAGCTCCTACAATGAGCAGTTCTTC
TRBV4-2	TRBJ2-7	TRBD2	CASSQTAGGGGSYEQYF	TGTGCCAGCAGCCAAACCGCGGGCGGGGGAGGCTCCTACGAGCAGTACTTC